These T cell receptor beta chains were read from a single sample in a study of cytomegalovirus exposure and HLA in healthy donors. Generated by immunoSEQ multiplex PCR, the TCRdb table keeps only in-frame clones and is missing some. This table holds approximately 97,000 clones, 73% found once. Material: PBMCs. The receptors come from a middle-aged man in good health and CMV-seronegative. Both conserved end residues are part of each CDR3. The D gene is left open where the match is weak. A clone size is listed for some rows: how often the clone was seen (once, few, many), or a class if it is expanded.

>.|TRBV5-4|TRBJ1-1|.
CASSLGHMNTEAFF
TGTGCCAGCAGCTTGGGACATATGAACACTGAAGCTTTCTTT
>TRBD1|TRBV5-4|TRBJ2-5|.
CASSLEQRGQGGFQETQYF
TGTGCCAGCAGCTTGGAACAACGGGGACAGGGCGGTTTCCAAGAGACCCAGTACTTC
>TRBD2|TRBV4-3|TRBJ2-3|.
CASSQDVAGRTDTQYF
TGCGCCAGCAGCCAAGATGTAGCGGGGCGCACAGATACGCAGTATTTT
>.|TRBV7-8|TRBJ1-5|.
CASSYRESRTNQPQHF
TGTGCCAGCAGCTACCGAGAAAGTCGAACCAATCAGCCCCAGCATTTT
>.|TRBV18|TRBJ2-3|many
CASSPPLGRDTQYF
TGTGCCAGCTCACCACCGTTAGGGAGAGATACGCAGTATTTT
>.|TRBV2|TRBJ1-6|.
CASRVGGNNNSPLHF
TGTGCCAGCAGGGTGGGGGGGAATAATAATTCACCCCTCCACTTT
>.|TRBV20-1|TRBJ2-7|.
CSPDIYEQYF
TGCAGTCCGGACATCTACGAGCAGTACTTC
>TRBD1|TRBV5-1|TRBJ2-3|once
CASSLAGTGRGDTQYF
TGCGCCAGCAGCTTGGCCGGGACAGGGCGAGGAGATACGCAGTATTTT
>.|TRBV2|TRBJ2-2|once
CASSEGRLYTGELFF
TGTGCCAGCAGTGAAGGGCGGCTATACACCGGGGAGCTGTTTTTT
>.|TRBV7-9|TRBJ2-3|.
CASSLKDYTGQYF
TGTGCCAGCAGCTTAAAGGACTACACGGGGCAGTATTTT
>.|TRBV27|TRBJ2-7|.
CASSFVRGARDEQYF
TGTGCCAGCAGTTTTGTTCGGGGGGCTCGCGACGAGCAGTACTTC
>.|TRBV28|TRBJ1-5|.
CASSLVQSASNQPQHF
TGTGCCAGCAGTTTAGTACAGTCAGCAAGCAATCAGCCCCAGCATTTT
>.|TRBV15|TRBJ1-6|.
CATSRDRDNSPLHF
TGTGCCACCAGCAGAGACAGGGATAATTCACCCCTCCACTTT
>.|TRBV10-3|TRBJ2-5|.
CAISGGLYETQYF
TGTGCCATCAGTGGGGGGCTGTATGAGACCCAGTACTTC
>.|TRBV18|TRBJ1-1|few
CASSQGGANTEAFF
TGTGCCAGCTCACAGGGAGGGGCGAACACTGAAGCTTTCTTT
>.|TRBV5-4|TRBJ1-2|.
CASSTTYGYTF
TGTGCCAGCAGCACAACATATGGCTACACCTTC
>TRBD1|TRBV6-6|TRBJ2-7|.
CASGPTGRGVYEQYF
TGTGCCAGTGGACCGACAGGGAGAGGAGTCTACGAGCAGTACTTC
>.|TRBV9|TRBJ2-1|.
CASSAHPAPTGSEQFF
TGTGCCAGCAGCGCCCATCCCGCTCCGACGGGGTCTGAGCAGTTCTTC
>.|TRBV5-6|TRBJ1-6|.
CASSFGGQNSPLHF
TGTGCCAGCAGCTTCGGGGGGCAGAATTCACCCCTCCACTTT
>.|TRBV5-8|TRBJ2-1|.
CASSLAGRNEQFF
TGTGCCAGCAGCTTGGCAGGGAGGAATGAGCAGTTCTTC
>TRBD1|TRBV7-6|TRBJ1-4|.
CASSLRGQTNEKLFF
TGTGCCAGCAGCTTAAGGGGACAGACTAATGAAAAACTGTTTTTT
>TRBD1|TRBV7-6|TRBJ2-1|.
CASSLQTGDNEQFF
TGTGCCAGCAGCCTACAGACAGGGGACAATGAGCAGTTCTTC
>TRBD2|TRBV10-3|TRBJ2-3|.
CAISESVASGGPSDTQYF
TGTGCCATCAGTGAGTCGGTGGCTAGCGGGGGGCCGTCCGATACGCAGTATTTT
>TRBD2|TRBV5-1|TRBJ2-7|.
CASSAGGLWEQYF
TGCGCCAGCAGCGCGGGGGGCCTCTGGGAGCAGTACTTC
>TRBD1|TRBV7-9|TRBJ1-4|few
CASSLTTGEEKLFF
TGTGCCAGCAGCTTAACCACAGGGGAGGAAAAACTGTTTTTT
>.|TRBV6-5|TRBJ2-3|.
CASSRVPKDTQYF
TGTGCCAGCAGCCGGGTCCCGAAAGATACGCAGTATTTT
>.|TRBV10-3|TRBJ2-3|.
CATSGGQGTTDTQYF
TGTGCCACCTCCGGGGGGCAGGGAACAACAGATACGCAGTATTTT
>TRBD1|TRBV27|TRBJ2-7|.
CASSLSVDRGREQYF
TGTGCCAGCAGTTTATCGGTTGACAGGGGTAGAGAGCAGTACTTC
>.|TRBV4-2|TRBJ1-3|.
CASSQEGARGNTIYF
TGTGCCAGCAGCCAAGAGGGGGCGCGGGGAAACACCATATATTTT
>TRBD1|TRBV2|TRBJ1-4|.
CASGGQGWGVEKLFF
TGTGCCAGCGGCGGACAGGGGTGGGGAGTCGAAAAACTGTTTTTT
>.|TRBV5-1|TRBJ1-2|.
CASSLVPGSDYGYTF
TGCGCCAGCAGCTTGGTGCCGGGGAGCGACTATGGCTACACCTTC
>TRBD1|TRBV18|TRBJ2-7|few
CASSPPGQGLYEQYF
TGTGCCAGCTCACCGCCGGGACAGGGGCTTTACGAGCAGTACTTC
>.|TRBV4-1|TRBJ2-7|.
CASSSGGGYEQYF
TGCGCCAGCAGCTCGGGGGGCGGGTACGAGCAGTACTTC
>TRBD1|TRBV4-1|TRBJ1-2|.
CASSQEGTGGDGYTF
TGCGCCAGCAGCCAAGAGGGGACAGGGGGCGATGGCTACACCTTC
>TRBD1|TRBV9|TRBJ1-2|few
CASSVEGQGYGYTF
TGTGCCAGCAGCGTAGAGGGACAGGGATATGGCTACACCTTC